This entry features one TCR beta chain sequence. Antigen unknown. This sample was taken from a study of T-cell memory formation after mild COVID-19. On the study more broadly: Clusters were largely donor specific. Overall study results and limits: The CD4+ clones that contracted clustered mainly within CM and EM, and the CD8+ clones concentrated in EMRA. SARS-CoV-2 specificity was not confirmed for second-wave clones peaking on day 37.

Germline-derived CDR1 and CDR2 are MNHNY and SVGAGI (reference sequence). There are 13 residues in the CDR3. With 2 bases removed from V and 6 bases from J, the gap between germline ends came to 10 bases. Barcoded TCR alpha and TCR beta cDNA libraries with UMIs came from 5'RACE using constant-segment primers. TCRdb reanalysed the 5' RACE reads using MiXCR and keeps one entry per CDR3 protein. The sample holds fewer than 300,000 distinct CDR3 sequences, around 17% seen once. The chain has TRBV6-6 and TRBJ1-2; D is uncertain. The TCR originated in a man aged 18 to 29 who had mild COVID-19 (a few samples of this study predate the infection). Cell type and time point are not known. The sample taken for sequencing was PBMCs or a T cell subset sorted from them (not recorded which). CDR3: CASSYQPANGYTF. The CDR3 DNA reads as TGTGCCAGCAGTTACCAACCCGCCAATGGCTACACCTTC.